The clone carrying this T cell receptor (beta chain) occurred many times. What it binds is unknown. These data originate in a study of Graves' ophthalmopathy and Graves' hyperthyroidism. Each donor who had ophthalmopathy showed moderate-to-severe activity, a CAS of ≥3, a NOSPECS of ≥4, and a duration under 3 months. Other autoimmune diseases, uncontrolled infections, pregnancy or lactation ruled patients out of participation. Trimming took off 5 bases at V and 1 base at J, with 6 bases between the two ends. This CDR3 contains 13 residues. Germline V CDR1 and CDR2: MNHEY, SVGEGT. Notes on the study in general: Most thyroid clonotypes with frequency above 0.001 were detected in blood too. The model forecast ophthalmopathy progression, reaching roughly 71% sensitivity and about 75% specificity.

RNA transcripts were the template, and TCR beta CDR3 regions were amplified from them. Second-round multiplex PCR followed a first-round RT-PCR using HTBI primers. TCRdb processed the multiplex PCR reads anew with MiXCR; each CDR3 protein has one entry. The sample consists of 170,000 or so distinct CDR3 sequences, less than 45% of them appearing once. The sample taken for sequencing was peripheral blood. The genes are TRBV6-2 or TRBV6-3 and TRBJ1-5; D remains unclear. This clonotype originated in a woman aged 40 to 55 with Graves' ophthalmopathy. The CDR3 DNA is TGTGCCAGCAGTCTATGGAGCAATCAGCCCCAGCATTTT. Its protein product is CASSLWSNQPQHF.